A selection of T cell receptor beta chains follows, all from one sample in a study of naive and memory T cell subsets. TCRdb passed the UMI-ligation and nested PCR reads through MiXCR, listing each CDR3 protein once. The data contain about 120,000 distinct CDR3 sequences, roughly 32% of them seen just once; the ten biggest clones take up roughly 0.9%. Sequencing used central memory CD4+ T cells from blood. Receptors originate from a human donor in good health. Both conserved end residues are part of each CDR3. Fields, in order: clone size, J gene, D gene, V gene, CDR3 DNA, CDR3 protein. The D gene is left open where the match is weak. Not all rows give a size; the values are once, few, many and, for expanded clones, a class.

NA,TRBJ2-7,NA,TRBV5-1,TGCGCCAGCAGCCCCCTGGGGTTAGGGAGCTACGAGCAGTACTTC,CASSPLGLGSYEQYF
once,TRBJ2-1,TRBD2,TRBV7-9,TGTGCCAGCAGCCCCTCAGTGAGGACTAGCGGGAGGACCTACAATGAGCAGTTCTTC,CASSPSVRTSGRTYNEQFF
few,TRBJ2-4,NA,TRBV20-1,TGCAGTGAGGGGAAGGCCAAAAACATTCAGTACTTC,CSEGKAKNIQYF
NA,TRBJ2-7,TRBD2,TRBV6-5,TGTGCCACCGCGAGAGCGGGAGTTTCCCTCGAGCAGTACTTC,CATARAGVSLEQYF
many,TRBJ2-1,TRBD2,TRBV11-2,TGTGCCAGCAGCCCTGGGCTTAGCGGGAGTTTCTACAATGAGCAGTTCTTC,CASSPGLSGSFYNEQFF
NA,TRBJ2-7,NA,TRBV28,TGTGCCAGCAGTAGATCAGGGCTCTACGAGCAGTACTTC,CASSRSGLYEQYF
NA,TRBJ2-3,TRBD2,TRBV7-9,TGTGCCGTTTCGACGGCTAGCGGGAGGGCCGATCGTCCGGGAGATACGCAGTATTTT,CAVSTASGRADRPGDTQYF
NA,TRBJ2-1,TRBD2,TRBV6-5,TGTGCCAGCAGCCCTGGCGCGGGAGTGGTAGAGAATGAGCAGTTCTTC,CASSPGAGVVENEQFF
NA,TRBJ2-4,TRBD1,TRBV20-1,TGCAGTGCCAGAGGGGACAGGGTGGCCAAAAACATTCAGTACTTC,CSARGDRVAKNIQYF
few,TRBJ2-7,NA,TRBV30,TGTGCCTGGAGTTTTAACTACGAGCAGTACTTC,CAWSFNYEQYF
few,TRBJ1-1,NA,TRBV6-4,TGTGCCAGCAGTGAGGGTAGAGGGACTGAAGCTTTCTTT,CASSEGRGTEAFF
few,TRBJ2-2,NA,TRBV6-6,TGTGCCAGCAGCCCCTCCCGAAGGTCGAACACCGGGGAGCTGTTTTTT,CASSPSRRSNTGELFF
once,TRBJ2-7,TRBD2,TRBV4-3,TGCGCCAGCAGCCAAGGACTAGCGGGGGGCACCTACGAGCAGTACTTC,CASSQGLAGGTYEQYF
NA,TRBJ2-5,NA,TRBV5-4,TGTGCCAGCAGCTTGACGGGATGGGCGGAGACCCAGTACTTC,CASSLTGWAETQYF
few,TRBJ1-4,NA,TRBV28,TGTGCCAGCAGTATTACCGGGACAACAACTAATGAAAAACTGTTTTTT,CASSITGTTTNEKLFF
once,TRBJ2-1,TRBD2,TRBV7-8,TGTGCCAGCAGCTTAGCTGACCGGGGGGTGTTCTTC,CASSLADRGVFF
many,TRBJ2-7,NA,TRBV10-2,TGCGCCAGCAGTGCTCTCGGCGAGCAGTACTTC,CASSALGEQYF
NA,TRBJ2-1,NA,TRBV20-1,TGCAGTGCTAGTCGGGGGAGTTTAAACAATGAGCAGTTCTTC,CSASRGSLNNEQFF
NA,TRBJ2-4,NA,TRBV5-1,TGCGCCAGCAGCTTGGAATGGAGGGGTGTCGGCATTCAGTACTTC,CASSLEWRGVGIQYF
NA,TRBJ2-3,TRBD1,TRBV5-1,TGCGCCAGCAGCTTGGCCCAGGGGGCGCAGACAGATACGCAGTATTTT,CASSLAQGAQTDTQYF
NA,TRBJ1-1,NA,TRBV18,TGTGCCAGCTCGTGGGGCGAGAACACTGAAGCTTTCTTT,CASSWGENTEAFF
many,TRBJ2-5,TRBD2,TRBV11-2,TGTGCCAGCAGCCGTGACCCTGCGGGGGGTTCGGGGACCCAGTACTTC,CASSRDPAGGSGTQYF
once,TRBJ1-4,NA,TRBV5-5,TGTGCCAGCAGCTTGTTTTTGTTAGGGGTCCTGAGTAGAACTAATGAAAAACTGTTTTTT,CASSLFLLGVLSRTNEKLFF
few,TRBJ2-7,TRBD1,TRBV29-1,TGCAGCGCGCGATCCGGGACAGGAAGGAACGAGCAGTACTTC,CSARSGTGRNEQYF
NA,TRBJ2-7,TRBD1,TRBV28,TGTGCCAGCCCACCTCCGTTTGGGGACAGGTCAACCTACGAGCAGTACTTC,CASPPPFGDRSTYEQYF
few,TRBJ1-4,TRBD1,TRBV30,TGTGCCTGGAGTCTAAACAGGGGATGGGGTGAAAAACTGTTTTTT,CAWSLNRGWGEKLFF
few,TRBJ1-1,NA,TRBV29-1,TGCAGCGTTGAAGGGAGCTGGGGAAACACTGAAGCTTTCTTT,CSVEGSWGNTEAFF
few,TRBJ2-7,NA,TRBV20-1,TGCAGTGCTAGAGAAGTAGCGGACCCATCCTACGAGCAGTACTTC,CSAREVADPSYEQYF
NA,TRBJ2-1,NA,TRBV12-3/TRBV12-4,TGTGCCAGCAGTTTAGGGGCGGGAATCTCCTACAATGAGCAGTTCTTC,CASSLGAGISYNEQFF
few,TRBJ2-2,TRBD2,TRBV19,TGTGCCAGTAGTATGTCGCTAGCGGGAATGGAGCTGTTTTTT,CASSMSLAGMELFF
many,TRBJ2-2,NA,TRBV30,TGTGCCTGGTCTGTAGCCGGGGAGCTGTTTTTT,CAWSVAGELFF
few,TRBJ2-7,TRBD1,TRBV6-1,TGTGCCAGCATCCGATCCCGGGACAGTTGGGCCTACGAGCAGTACTTC,CASIRSRDSWAYEQYF
few,TRBJ2-5,NA,TRBV28,TGTGCCAGCAGTTTAGTCGGACGGCAAGAGACCCAGTACTTC,CASSLVGRQETQYF
NA,TRBJ2-7,TRBD1,TRBV5-1,TGCGCCAGCGGTCCCGGACAGGGCATATCCTACGAGCAGTACTTC,CASGPGQGISYEQYF